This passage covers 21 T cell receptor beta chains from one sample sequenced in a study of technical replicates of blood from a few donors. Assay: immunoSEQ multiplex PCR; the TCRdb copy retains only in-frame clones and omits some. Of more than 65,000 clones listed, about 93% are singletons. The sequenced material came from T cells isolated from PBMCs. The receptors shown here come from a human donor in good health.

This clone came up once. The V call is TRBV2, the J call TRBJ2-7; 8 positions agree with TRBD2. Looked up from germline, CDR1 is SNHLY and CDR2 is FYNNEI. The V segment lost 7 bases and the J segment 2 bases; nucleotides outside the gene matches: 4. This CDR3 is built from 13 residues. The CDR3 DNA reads TGTGCCAGCACGGGAGGGCAGGCCTACGAGCAGTACTTC. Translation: CASTGGQAYEQYF. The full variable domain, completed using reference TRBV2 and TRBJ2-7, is EPEVTQTPSHQVTQMGQEVILRCVPISNHLYFYWYRQILGQKVEFLVSFYNNEISEKSEIFDDQFSVERPDGSNFTLKIRSTKLEDSAMYFCASTGGQAYEQYFGPGTRLTVT.

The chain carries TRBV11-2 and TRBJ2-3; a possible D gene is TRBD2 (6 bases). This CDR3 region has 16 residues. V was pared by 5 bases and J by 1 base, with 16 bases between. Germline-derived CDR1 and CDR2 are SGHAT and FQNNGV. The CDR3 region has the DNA TGTGCCAGCAGCCCCCAGCGGGCGCAGGGCACAGATACGCAGTATTTT. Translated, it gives CASSPQRAQGTDTQYF.

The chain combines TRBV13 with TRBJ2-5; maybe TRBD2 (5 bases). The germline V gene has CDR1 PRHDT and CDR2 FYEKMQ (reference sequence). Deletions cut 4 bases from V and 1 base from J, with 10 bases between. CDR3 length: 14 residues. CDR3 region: CASSSRGPQETQYF. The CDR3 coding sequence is TGTGCCAGCAGCTCCCGGGGTCCCCAAGAGACCCAGTACTTC.

CDR3 nucleotides: TGTGCCAGCAGTTACGCCGGGACAGGGTACAAAAAACTGTTTTTT. It is translated as CASSYAGTGYKKLFF. This chain joins TRBV6-5 and TRBJ1-4; 9 nucleotides align to TRBD1. The CDR3 spans 15 residues. CDR1 and CDR2 from the germline V gene are MNHEY and SVGAGI. V was clipped by 2 bases and J by 9 bases; unmatched bases: 7.

The CDR3 here is CASSLVGGENTEAFF. Here the CDR3 DNA reads TGTGCCAGCAGCTTAGTTGGGGGGGAGAACACTGAAGCTTTCTTT. The chain is built from TRBV7-6 and TRBJ1-1; D may be TRBD1 (5 bases). Trimming pared 1 base from V and 1 base from J, leaving 10 bases between. Per germline, CDR1 SGHVS and CDR2 FNYEAQ. The CDR3 totals 15 residues.

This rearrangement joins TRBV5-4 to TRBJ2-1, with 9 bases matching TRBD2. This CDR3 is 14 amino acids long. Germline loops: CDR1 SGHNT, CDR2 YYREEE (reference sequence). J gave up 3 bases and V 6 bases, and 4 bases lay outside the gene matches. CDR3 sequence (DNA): TGTGCCAGCAACTTAGCGGGAGTCTACAATGAGCAGTTCTTC. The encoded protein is CASNLAGVYNEQFF. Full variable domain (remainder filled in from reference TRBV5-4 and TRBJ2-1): ETGVTQSPTHLIKTRGQQVTLRCSSQSGHNTVSWYQQALGQGPQFIFQYYREEENGRGNFPPRFSGLQFPNYSSELNVNALELDDSALYLCASNLAGVYNEQFFGPGTRLTVL.

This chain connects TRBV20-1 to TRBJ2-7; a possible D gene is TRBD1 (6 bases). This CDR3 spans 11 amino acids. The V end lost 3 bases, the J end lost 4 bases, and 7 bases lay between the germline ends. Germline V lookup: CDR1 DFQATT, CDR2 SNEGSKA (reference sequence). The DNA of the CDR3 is TGCAGTGCTAGCAGGGGATACGAGCAGTACTTC. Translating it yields CSASRGYEQYF.

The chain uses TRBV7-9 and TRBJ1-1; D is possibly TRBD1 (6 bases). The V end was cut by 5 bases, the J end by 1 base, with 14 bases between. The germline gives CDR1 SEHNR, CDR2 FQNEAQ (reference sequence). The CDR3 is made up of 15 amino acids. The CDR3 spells CASSRGPGQNTEAFF. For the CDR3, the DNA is TGTGCCAGCAGCAGAGGCCCGGGACAGAACACTGAAGCTTTCTTT.

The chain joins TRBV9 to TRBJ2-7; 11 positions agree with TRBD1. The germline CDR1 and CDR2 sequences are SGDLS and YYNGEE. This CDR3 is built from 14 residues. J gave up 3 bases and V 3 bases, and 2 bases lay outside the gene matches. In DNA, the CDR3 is TGTGCCAGCAGCGGGGGGACAGGGGGCTACGAGCAGTACTTC. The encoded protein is CASSGGTGGYEQYF.

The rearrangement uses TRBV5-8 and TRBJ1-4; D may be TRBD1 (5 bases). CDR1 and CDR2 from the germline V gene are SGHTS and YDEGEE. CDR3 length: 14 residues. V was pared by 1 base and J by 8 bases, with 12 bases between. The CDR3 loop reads CASSLYPGREKLFF. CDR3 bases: TGTGCCAGCAGCTTGTACCCAGGGCGGGAAAAACTGTTTTTT.

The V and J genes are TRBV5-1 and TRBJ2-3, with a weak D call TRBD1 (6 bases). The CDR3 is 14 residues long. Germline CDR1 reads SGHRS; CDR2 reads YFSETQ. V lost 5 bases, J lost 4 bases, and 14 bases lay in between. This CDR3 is CASRGGTSADTQYF. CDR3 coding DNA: TGCGCCAGCAGAGGGGGTACGTCCGCAGATACGCAGTATTTT.

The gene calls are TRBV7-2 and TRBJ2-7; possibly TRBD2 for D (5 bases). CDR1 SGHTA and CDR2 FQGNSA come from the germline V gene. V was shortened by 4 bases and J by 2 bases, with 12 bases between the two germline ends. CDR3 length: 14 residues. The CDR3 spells CASSSAGGTYEQYF. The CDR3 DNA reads TGTGCCAGCAGCTCGGCAGGAGGAACCTACGAGCAGTACTTC.

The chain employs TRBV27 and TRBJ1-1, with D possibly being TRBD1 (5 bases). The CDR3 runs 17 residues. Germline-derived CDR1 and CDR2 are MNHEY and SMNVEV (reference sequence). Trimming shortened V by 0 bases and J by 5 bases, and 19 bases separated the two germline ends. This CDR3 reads CASSLSVWGEGKTEAFF. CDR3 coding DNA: TGTGCCAGCAGTTTATCAGTTTGGGGGGAAGGTAAGACTGAAGCTTTCTTT.

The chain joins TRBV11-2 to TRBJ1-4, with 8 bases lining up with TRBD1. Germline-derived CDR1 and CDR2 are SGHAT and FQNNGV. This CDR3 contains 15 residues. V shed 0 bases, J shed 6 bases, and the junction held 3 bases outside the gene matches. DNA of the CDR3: TGTGCCAGCAGCTTAGACGGGACAGGAGATGAAAAACTGTTTTTT. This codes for CASSLDGTGDEKLFF. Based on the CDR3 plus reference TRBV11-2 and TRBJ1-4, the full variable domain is EAGVAQSPRYKIIEKRQSVAFWCNPISGHATLYWYQQILGQGPKLLIQFQNNGVVDDSQLPKDRFSAERLKGVDSTLKIQPAKLEDSAVYLCASSLDGTGDEKLFFGSGTQLSVL.

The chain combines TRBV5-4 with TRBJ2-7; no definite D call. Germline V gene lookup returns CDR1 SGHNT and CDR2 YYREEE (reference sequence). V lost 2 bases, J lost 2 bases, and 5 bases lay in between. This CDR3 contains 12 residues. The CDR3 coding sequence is TGTGCCAGCAGCTTCCATCCCTACGAGCAGTACTTC. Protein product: CASSFHPYEQYF.

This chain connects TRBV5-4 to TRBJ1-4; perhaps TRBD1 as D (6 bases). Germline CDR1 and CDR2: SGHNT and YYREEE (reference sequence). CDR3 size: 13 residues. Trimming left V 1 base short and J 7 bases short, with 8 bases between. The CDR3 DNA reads TGTGCCAGCAGCTTGACAGGGCCTGAAAAACTGTTTTTT. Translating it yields CASSLTGPEKLFF.

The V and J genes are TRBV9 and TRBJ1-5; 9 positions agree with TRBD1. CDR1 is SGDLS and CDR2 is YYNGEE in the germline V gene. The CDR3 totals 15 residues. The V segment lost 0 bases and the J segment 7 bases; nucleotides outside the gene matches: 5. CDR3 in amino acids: CASSVGTGEGQPQHF. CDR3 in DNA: TGTGCCAGCAGCGTAGGGACAGGGGAAGGGCAGCCCCAGCATTTT.

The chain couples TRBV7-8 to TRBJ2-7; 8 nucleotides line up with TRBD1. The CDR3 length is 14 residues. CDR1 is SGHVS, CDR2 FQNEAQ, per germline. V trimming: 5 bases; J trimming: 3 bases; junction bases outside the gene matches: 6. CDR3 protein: CASSRQGLVYEQYF. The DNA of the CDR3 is TGTGCCAGCAGCCGACAGGGGTTAGTCTACGAGCAGTACTTC.

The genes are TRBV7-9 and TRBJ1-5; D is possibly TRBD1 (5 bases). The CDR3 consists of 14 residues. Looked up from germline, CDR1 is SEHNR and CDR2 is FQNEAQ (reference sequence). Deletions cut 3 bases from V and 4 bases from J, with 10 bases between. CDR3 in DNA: TGTGCCAGCAGCTTTGACAGATATAATCAGCCCCAGCATTTT. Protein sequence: CASSFDRYNQPQHF.

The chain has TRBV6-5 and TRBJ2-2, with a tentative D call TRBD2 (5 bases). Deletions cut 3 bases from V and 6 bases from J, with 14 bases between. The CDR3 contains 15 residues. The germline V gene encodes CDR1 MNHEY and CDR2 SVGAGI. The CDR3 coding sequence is TGTGCCAGCAGTTATCTGTGGGAGATGGCCGGGGAGCTGTTTTTT. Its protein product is CASSYLWEMAGELFF.

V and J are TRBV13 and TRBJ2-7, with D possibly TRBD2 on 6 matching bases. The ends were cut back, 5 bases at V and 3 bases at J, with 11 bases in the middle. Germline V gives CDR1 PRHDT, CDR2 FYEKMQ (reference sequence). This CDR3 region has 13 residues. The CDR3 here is CASSPGGVYEQYF. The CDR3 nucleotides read TGTGCCAGCAGCCCGGGCGGGGTCTACGAGCAGTACTTC. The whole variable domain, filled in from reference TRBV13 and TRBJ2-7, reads AAGVIQSPRHLIKEKRETATLKCYPIPRHDTVYWYQQGPGQDPQFLISFYEKMQSDKGSIPDRFSAQQFSDYHSELNMSSLELGDSALYFCASSPGGVYEQYFGPGTRLTVT.